This T cell receptor beta chain originates from a study of T-cell reconstitution after alpha-beta-depleted transplantation in children. The CDR3 is made up of 16 amino acids. V lost 0 bases to trimming and J lost 5 bases, with 16 bases between them. Unique molecular identifiers were used in preparing the TCRbeta library. TCRdb redid the calling of the PCR reads with MiXCR, one entry per CDR3 protein. The sample holds about 210,000 distinct CDR3 sequences, roughly 15% seen once. Study outcomes and limitations: The main origin of T-cell counts and diversity one year after transplant was newly produced T cells.

With respect to this clonotype: Its antigen is unknown.

The chain couples TRBV12-3 or TRBV12-4 to TRBJ2-5; possibly TRBD2 for D (5 bases). The receptor's source is a male patient between 2 and 10 years old who had a stem cell transplant for acute lymphoblastic leukemia, so the T cells may come from the graft donor. The specimen was PBMCs, mostly from graft donor cells, collected 360 days after TCRalphabeta/CD19-depleted stem cell transplant. The chain's CDR3 is CASSLAVSGIGETQYF. The CDR3, as DNA: TGTGCCAGCAGTTTAGCGGTGTCCGGGATCGGGGAGACCCAGTACTTC.